The present T cell receptor (beta chain) was sequenced within a study of T cells in Graves' hyperthyroidism and ophthalmopathy (dated by TCRdb to about 2019). Study-wide context: Peripheral blood samples were taken at initial diagnosis, before any treatment was given. In addition, the study compared T-cell repertoires in thyroid tissue and in blood from several Graves' hyperthyroidism patients. An independent validation cohort of around 19 hyperthyroidism patients and about 16 patients who later progressed to ophthalmopathy tested prospective prediction of ophthalmopathy. The 100 or so discovery patients were divided at random into training and test sets in a 7:3 ratio. To identify distinguishing TCR V-J signatures, a discovery cohort of about a hundred patients was used, comprising 43 with Graves' ophthalmopathy and around 57 with stable Graves' hyperthyroidism. After sampling, hyperthyroidism patients received methimazole starting at 30 mg daily, and ophthalmopathy patients received high-dose intravenous methylprednisolone. The paper describes TCR Vbeta CDR3 sequencing of roughly 130 peripheral blood samples, made up of 43 ophthalmopathy patients, roughly 80 hyperthyroidism patients and roughly 17 progressor patients.

The CDR3 goes from the cysteine to the phenylalanine over 13 residues. Only the CDR3 region is kept as DNA, spanning 39 bases read in frame from base 1. Via the germline V gene, CDR1 is KGHSH and CDR2 LQKENI. V gives up 5 bases and J gives up 5 bases, and the segment between their germline ends measures 12 bases. TCR beta CDR3 regions were amplified from RNA transcripts. A first-round RT-PCR of the TCR CDR3 used the HTBI primer set with the Qiagen OneStep RT-PCR kit. Libraries were constructed in a second round of multiplex PCR, after which size selection and purification were carried out. Paired-end sequencing of the libraries was performed with 100 bp reads on an Illumina HiSeq2000. The paper's data handling went like this. Raw data were processed with SOAPnuke, discarding reads with adapters, uncalled bases, mean Phred below 15, or no exact constant-primer or identifier match. High-quality paired reads were merged using COPE v1.2.5, and each unique nucleotide sequence was defined as a clonotype. MiTCR v1.1 was used to align the clonotypes against IMGT TRBV, TRBD and TRBJ reference segments. The analysis included only V-J combinations with a frequency above 0.0001, which together covered 99% to 99.2% of the repertoires. A TCS score was defined as the ratio between F50 (clonal expansion) and ExV (chaos), using BLOSUM62-based TCRdist between CDR3 peptides within each V-J. Welch's t-statistics and random forest reduced around 520 V-J features to 13, which were used in a naive Bayes classifier (R e1071). The public reads were quality trimmed at Q25 with fastp and then assembled into clones with MiXCR by TCRdb, keeping productive beta chains. Each entry is one CDR3 protein sequence, shown with its most common DNA and genes. The V and J calls come from TCRdb's annotation, not from the publication. This sample holds about half a million distinct CDR3 sequences; 15% to 20% were observed only once. The top ten constitute about 31% of the sample.

Ophthalmopathy patients had moderately to severely active disease, with a Clinical Activity Score of 3 or more, a NOSPECS grade of 4 or more, and a disease duration of less than 3 months. The study excluded patients with uncontrolled infections, other autoimmune diseases, pregnancy or lactation. Clinical symptoms, serum thyroxine and TRAb, thyroid ultrasound, and orbital computed tomography formed the basis for the diagnoses. PBMCs were isolated from 10 ml of fresh peripheral blood by Ficoll-Paque density gradient centrifugation. Total RNA was extracted with Trizol reagent, and quality was checked on an Agilent 2100 Bioanalyzer. Findings and caveats that apply to the study as a whole: During validation, the model predicted progression to ophthalmopathy a median of around 6 months ahead of onset, with around 71% sensitivity and 72% to 85% specificity. Sample size was not statistically predetermined, and blinding of investigators to group allocation was not performed. Blood samples also contained most of the expanded thyroid clonotypes (frequency above 0.001), which suggests that blood repertoires may reflect thyroid immune responses. In cross-validation, a model built on a 13 V-J signature told ophthalmopathy apart from stable hyperthyroidism with 87.88% sensitivity and about 81% specificity, and in testing the same model reached 80%/75%.

This clonotype was counted many times. Its antigen is unknown. Qualities for individual bases were not recorded, and no much larger clone is one base off. Sequenced: blood. The sequence was obtained from a woman in her twenties or thirties with Graves' ophthalmopathy. The chain employs TRBV18 and TRBJ1-1, with the D gene call left open. The nucleotide sequence reads as follows: TGTGCCAGCTCAACGACGGACGGGACTGAAGCTTTCTTT. Protein translation: CASSTTDGTEAFF.